What follows are 30 T cell receptor beta chains derived from one specimen sequenced in a study of blood T cell repertoires in COVID-19. This table comes from immunoSEQ multiplex PCR, and its TCRdb copy is limited to in-frame clones, with some not included. The sample holds 500,000 or so clones, approximately 86% seen once. Specimen: PBMCs or T cells enriched from blood (not recorded which). The receptors here all came from a woman between 18 and 29 years old who had recovered from COVID-19.

The chain carries TRBV7-2 and TRBJ2-1; 7 bases line up with TRBD1. CDR1 is SGHTA and CDR2 is FQGNSA in the germline V gene. V lost 2 bases, J lost 5 bases, and 6 bases stayed unmatched. The CDR3 has 15 amino acids. This CDR3 is CASSLRGLLHNEQFF. The CDR3 nucleotides are TGTGCCAGCAGCTTAAGGGGGCTACTCCACAATGAGCAGTTCTTC.

The chain combines TRBV18 with TRBJ1-2; 9 nucleotides align to TRBD1. The CDR3 contains 14 residues. V trimming: 6 bases; J trimming: 7 bases; junction bases outside the gene matches: 9. Germline V gene lookup returns CDR1 KGHSH and CDR2 LQKENI. CDR3 sequence: CASSRGQGPLGYTF. CDR3 coding DNA: TGTGCCAGCTCCCGGGGACAGGGCCCTCTTGGCTACACCTTC. Drawing the rest from reference TRBV18 and TRBJ1-2, the complete variable domain is NAGVMQNPRHLVRRRGQEARLRCSPMKGHSHVYWYRQLPEEGLKFMVYLQKENIIDESGMPKERFSAEFPKEGPSILRIQQVVRGDSAAYFCASSRGQGPLGYTFGSGTRLTVV.

This chain links TRBV5-1 with TRBJ1-1; no clear D. The CDR3 extends over 15 amino acids. V shed 1 base and J shed 1 base, with 11 bases lying between them. Germline values: CDR1 SGHRS, CDR2 YFSETQ. This chain's CDR3 is CASSLMSQENTEAFF. The CDR3 coding sequence is TGCGCCAGCAGCTTGATGTCGCAGGAGAACACTGAAGCTTTCTTT.

The chain uses TRBV19 and TRBJ2-5; maybe TRBD2 (5 bases). Trimming stripped 5 bases from V and 9 bases from J, with 16 bases between. Germline values: CDR1 LNHDA, CDR2 SQIVND (reference sequence). The CDR3 length is 13 residues. CDR3 sequence: CASSPLGTGAQYF. CDR3 DNA sequence: TGTGCCAGTAGTCCCCTGGGCACCGGGGCCCAGTACTTC.

The chain is built from TRBV18 and TRBJ2-1; possibly TRBD1 for D (6 bases). Germline assignment: CDR1 KGHSH and CDR2 LQKENI. CDR3 length: 16 residues. V shed 2 bases and J shed 8 bases, with 19 bases lying between them. The CDR3, as DNA: TGTGCCAGCTCACCAAGGGGCAGGGGACCTTTGGATGAGCAGTTCTTC. Its translation is CASSPRGRGPLDEQFF.

The rearrangement joins TRBV4-2 to TRBJ1-2, with TRBD1 as a possible D gene (5 bases). Trimming took 3 bases from V and 1 from J, leaving 12 bases between them. In germline, CDR1 is LGHNA, CDR2 YNFKEQ. The CDR3 is made up of 15 amino acids. This chain's CDR3 is CASSQDTELNYGYTF. The CDR3 DNA reads TGTGCCAGCAGCCAGGACACAGAGCTTAACTATGGCTACACCTTC.

This chain uses TRBV2 with TRBJ1-1; 7 positions agree with TRBD1. The V and J ends lost 6 bases and 2 bases, in that order; junction bases with no gene match: 6. There are 14 residues in the CDR3. Germline V CDR1 and CDR2: SNHLY, FYNNEI. Here the CDR3 DNA reads TGTGCCAGCAGCCAACAGGGGCCCAACACTGAAGCTTTCTTT. Translation gives CASSQQGPNTEAFF.

The V and J genes are TRBV30 and TRBJ1-1; unclear D gene. Trimming pared 3 bases from V and 6 bases from J, leaving 17 bases between. The CDR3 consists of 14 residues. The germline V gene has CDR1 GTSNPN and CDR2 SVGIG (reference sequence). CDR3 sequence: CAWSGGSPPAEAFF. In DNA form, the CDR3 reads TGTGCCTGGAGCGGCGGGTCTCCTCCGGCTGAAGCTTTCTTT.

This clone was found once. V and J are TRBV23-1 and TRBJ2-7, with D tentatively TRBD2 (6 bases). TRBV23-1 is designated an ORF whose function remains uncertain. CDR3 length: 15 amino acids. DNA of the CDR3: TGCCGTATAGATGGGGAGGACCCCTATCCCTACGAGCAGTACTTC. This codes for CRIDGEDPYPYEQYF.

The chain uses TRBV18 and TRBJ2-7; no clear D gene. CDR1 KGHSH and CDR2 LQKENI come from the germline V gene. Trimming pared 6 bases from V and 3 bases from J, leaving 15 bases between. CDR3 length: 14 residues. The CDR3 DNA is TGTGCCAGCTCCACGGCGCGGAATGACTACGAGCAGTACTTC. It yields the protein CASSTARNDYEQYF.

The chain is built from TRBV5-1 and TRBJ1-2; a possible D gene is TRBD1 (5 bases). Trimming cost V 0 bases and J 2 bases, with 14 bases left between them. The CDR3 spans 16 residues. Germline CDR1 reads SGHRS; CDR2 reads YFSETQ. The CDR3 sequence: CASSLATPPGNYGYTF. Written as DNA, the CDR3 is TGCGCCAGCAGCTTGGCTACCCCGCCAGGGAACTATGGCTACACCTTC.

This clone was detected a few times. CDR3 sequence: CASSSAGTEPTGQYF. The CDR3 DNA sequence: TGTGCCAGCAGTTCTGCCGGGACAGAGCCTACGGGGCAGTACTTC. The rearrangement uses TRBV28 and TRBJ2-7, with 7 bases fitting TRBD1. The CDR3 is 15 residues long. The germline V gene encodes CDR1 MDHEN and CDR2 SYDVKM. V lost 4 bases to trimming and J lost 9 bases; unmatched junction nucleotides: 15. The full variable domain, its missing parts supplied by reference TRBV28 and TRBJ2-7, is DVKVTQSSRYLVKRTGEKVFLECVQDMDHENMFWYRQDPGLGLRLIYFSYDVKMKEKGDIPEGYSVSREKKERFSLILESASTNQTSMYLCASSSAGTEPTGQYFGPGTRLTVT.

The V gene is TRBV5-4, the J gene TRBJ1-1, with 7 bases lining up with TRBD1. The ends lost 4 bases at V and 0 bases at J; junction bases unmatched: 6. Germline V gives CDR1 SGHNT, CDR2 YYREEE (reference sequence). This CDR3 comprises 15 residues. The CDR3 nucleotides read TGTGCCAGCAGCATCGGGACAGCTTTGAACACTGAAGCTTTCTTT. Translated: CASSIGTALNTEAFF.

The chain links TRBV6-6 to TRBJ1-5; D remains unclear. Germline V gene sequence: CDR1 MNHNY, CDR2 SVGAGI (reference sequence). Trimming took 5 bases from V and 1 from J, leaving 18 bases between them. The CDR3 is 17 residues long. CDR3 loop: CASSPSGKGWSNQPQHF. Here the CDR3 DNA reads TGTGCCAGCAGTCCCTCCGGGAAGGGATGGAGCAATCAGCCCCAGCATTTT.

The chain employs TRBV7-6 and TRBJ2-1; perhaps TRBD2 as D (5 bases). The CDR3 loop spans 14 amino acids. Trimming took 5 bases from V and 7 from J, leaving 15 bases between them. The V gene's germline CDR1 is SGHVS and CDR2 FNYEAQ. The CDR3 protein is CASSPFGLANEQFF. Here the CDR3 DNA reads TGTGCCAGCAGCCCCTTTGGGTTAGCGAATGAGCAGTTCTTC.

The chain couples TRBV11-2 to TRBJ2-7; 9 bases agree with TRBD2. Losses at the gene ends were 9 bases for V and 6 bases for J; bases not matched to a gene: 12. Germline CDR1 SGHAT, CDR2 FQNNGV. This CDR3 is 14 amino acids long. The CDR3 sequence is CASIAQRGAVEQYF. The CDR3 region has the DNA TGTGCCAGTATCGCCCAGCGGGGGGCGGTCGAGCAGTACTTC. Full variable domain (remainder filled in from reference TRBV11-2 and TRBJ2-7): EAGVAQSPRYKIIEKRQSVAFWCNPISGHATLYWYQQILGQGPKLLIQFQNNGVVDDSQLPKDRFSAERLKGVDSTLKIQPAKLEDSAVYLCASIAQRGAVEQYFGPGTRLTVT.

Here the CDR3 reads CASISGTGGTEAFF. CDR3 DNA: TGTGCCAGCATCTCCGGAACGGGGGGAACTGAAGCTTTCTTT. The chain recombines TRBV6-4 with TRBJ1-1; D is perhaps TRBD1 (5 bases). This CDR3 is built from 14 residues. Germline-derived CDR1 and CDR2 are MRHNA and SNTAGT. The V gene lost 7 bases and the J gene lost 5 bases, with 17 bases spanning the gap.

The chain has TRBV10-3 and TRBJ1-6, with 9 positions matching TRBD1. The CDR3 has 15 amino acids. Germline CDR1 and CDR2: ENHRY and SYGVKD. CDR3 nucleotides: TGTGCGACTAGACAGGGGGGTCTTCATGATTCACCCCTCCACTTT. Its protein product is CATRQGGLHDSPLHF.

The CDR3 region has the DNA TGTGCCAGCTCACCATCGAGGGACAGGGTCGTCGAAAAACTGTTTTTT. Translating it yields CASSPSRDRVVEKLFF. The J gene is TRBJ1-4, the V gene TRBV18, with 9 bases fitting TRBD1. Trimming took 2 bases from V and 8 from J; bases not matched to a gene: 9. Germline CDR1 reads KGHSH; CDR2 reads LQKENI. The CDR3 sequence is 16 residues long.

This rearrangement joins TRBV7-2 to TRBJ2-3; D ambiguous. CDR1 and CDR2 from the germline V gene are SGHTA and FQGNSA. The V end lost 1 base, the J end lost 5 bases, and 13 bases lay between the germline ends. There are 15 residues in the CDR3. The CDR3 sequence: CASSLVRLGKDTQYF. The DNA of the CDR3 is TGTGCCAGCAGCTTAGTACGGCTAGGCAAAGATACGCAGTATTTT.

V gene TRBV2 combines with J gene TRBJ1-5, with no clear D. This CDR3 is built from 13 residues. Germline loops: CDR1 SNHLY, CDR2 FYNNEI. Trimming removed 4 bases from V and 0 bases from J, with 4 bases in between. As DNA, the CDR3 is TGTGCCAGCAGTGCAGATAGCAATCAGCCCCAGCATTTT. The encoded protein is CASSADSNQPQHF. Full variable domain (outside the CDR3, taken from reference TRBV2 and TRBJ1-5): EPEVTQTPSHQVTQMGQEVILRCVPISNHLYFYWYRQILGQKVEFLVSFYNNEISEKSEIFDDQFSVERPDGSNFTLKIRSTKLEDSAMYFCASSADSNQPQHFGDGTRLSIL.

The V call is TRBV9, the J call TRBJ2-3, with D possibly matching TRBD1 (6 bases). The V end was cut by 3 bases, the J end by 11 bases, with 28 bases between. The CDR3 totals 17 residues. Germline lookup yields CDR1 SGDLS and CDR2 YYNGEE. CDR3 sequence reads: CASSATLLATGIPVQYF. CDR3 DNA sequence: TGTGCCAGCAGCGCAACCTTACTTGCGACAGGAATCCCCGTGCAGTATTTT.

The CDR3 sequence: CASSPRGSVQETQYF. CDR3 sequence (DNA): TGTGCCAGCAGCCCTCGGGGGAGCGTGCAAGAGACCCAGTACTTC. The chain joins TRBV7-6 to TRBJ2-5; maybe TRBD2 (6 bases). The germline gives CDR1 SGHVS, CDR2 FNYEAQ. This CDR3 contains 15 residues. V lost 5 bases and J 2 bases, leaving 15 bases between the germline ends.

The chain couples TRBV6-5 to TRBJ1-3; no clear D. Germline CDR1 MNHEY, CDR2 SVGAGI. The length of the CDR3 is 15 residues. Trimming removed 10 bases from V and 0 bases from J, with 16 bases in between. CDR3 region: CATDREVGSGNTIYF. The CDR3 DNA reads as TGTGCCACCGACCGGGAGGTCGGCTCTGGAAACACCATATATTTT.

The V call is TRBV28, the J call TRBJ2-3, with D possibly matching TRBD1 (5 bases). This CDR3 has 14 residues. Per the germline V gene, CDR1 is MDHEN and CDR2 is SYDVKM. The DNA for the CDR3 is TGTGCTTCCAACCAGGGTGGAGGCACAGATACGCAGTATTTT. This sequence encodes CASNQGGGTDTQYF.

CDR3 in DNA: TGTGCCAGCAGTGAAACACAGGGTTGGGAGACCCAGTACTTC. The encoded protein is CASSETQGWETQYF. The chain is built from TRBV6-1 and TRBJ2-5; D is perhaps TRBD1 (6 bases). Germline V gene lookup returns CDR1 MNHNS and CDR2 SASEGT. This CDR3 contains 14 residues. Trimming took 2 bases from V and 5 from J, leaving 12 bases between them.

V and J are TRBV2 and TRBJ1-5, with unresolved D. The CDR3 is 13 amino acids. Trimming took off 4 bases at V and 5 bases at J, with 9 bases between the two ends. Germline-derived CDR1 and CDR2 are SNHLY and FYNNEI. CDR3 protein: CASSGIRYQPQHF. In DNA, the CDR3 is TGTGCCAGCAGTGGAATCAGGTATCAGCCCCAGCATTTT.

The chain links TRBV13 to TRBJ1-4; tentative D call: TRBD1 (5 bases). Between the trimmed V and J ends, which lost 5 bases and 13 bases, there was a span of 11 bases. Germline loops: CDR1 PRHDT, CDR2 FYEKMQ (reference sequence). This CDR3 is built from 11 residues. This CDR3 is CASSTQGLLFF. CDR3 DNA: TGTGCCAGCAGCACGCAGGGTCTACTGTTTTTT.

The V call is TRBV2, the J call TRBJ1-5; possible D gene TRBD1, 6 bases. The ends were cut back, 7 bases at V and 3 bases at J, with 10 bases in the middle. Germline values: CDR1 SNHLY, CDR2 FYNNEI. The CDR3 totals 13 residues. The CDR3 is CASKNRVNQPQHF. The CDR3 DNA sequence: TGTGCCAGCAAAAACAGGGTCAATCAGCCCCAGCATTTT.

V usage is TRBV5-8 and J usage is TRBJ2-5; 14 nucleotides line up with TRBD2. V shed 0 bases, J shed 5 bases, and the junction held 3 bases outside the gene matches. This CDR3 comprises 16 residues. Germline values: CDR1 SGHTS, CDR2 YDEGEE. CDR3 sequence: CASSLERTSGGETQYF. CDR3 sequence (DNA): TGTGCCAGCAGCTTGGAGAGGACTAGCGGGGGGGAGACCCAGTACTTC.